These 14 T cell receptor beta chains were all obtained from the same sample, sequenced in a study of radiotherapy plus CTLA-4 blockade in lung cancer (dated by TCRdb to 2016 to 2019). Libraries came from the immunoSEQ multiplex PCR assay. Drawn from immuneACCESS, this table holds only the in-frame rearrangements with V and J called that TCRdb kept. Clones are partly lost; checked studies trace under half to an unresolved V gene and leave the rest unexplained. In this sample the table shows about 59,000 clones, about 70% of which occur a single time. 6.5% to 9.5% of the sample lies in the top ten. The sample consisted of peripheral blood, taken from a patient treated with radiotherapy plus ipilimumab. All receptors come from a human donor with non-small cell lung cancer whose response to radiotherapy plus ipilimumab could not be evaluated.

The rearrangement joins TRBV6-1 to TRBJ1-2; possibly TRBD1 for D (5 bases). The germline CDR1 and CDR2 sequences are MNHNS and SASEGT. V gave up 4 bases and J gave up 1 base, with 7 bases separating them. The CDR3 has 13 residues. The CDR3 DNA reads TGTGCCAGCAGTGTACAGGTTAACTATGGCTACACCTTC. This codes for CASSVQVNYGYTF.

There are a few counts of this clone. This chain uses TRBV27 with TRBJ2-5, with 8 bases identical to TRBD2. Germline V gene sequence: CDR1 MNHEY, CDR2 SMNVEV (reference sequence). This CDR3 is built from 16 residues. V lost 5 bases, J lost 6 bases, and 14 bases stayed unmatched. The CDR3 DNA reads as TGTGCCAGCAGTCCCCCGGCAGCGGGAGTGATAAAGACCCAGTACTTC. Its protein product is CASSPPAAGVIKTQYF.

The CDR3 region has the DNA TGTGCCAGCAGCCCAGGACACCCTGAAGCTTTCTTT. This encodes CASSPGHPEAFF. The chain recombines TRBV7-9 with TRBJ1-1, with D possibly TRBD1 on 5 matching bases. The germline V gene encodes CDR1 SEHNR and CDR2 FQNEAQ (reference sequence). The CDR3 sequence is 12 residues long. Deletions cut 5 bases from V and 6 bases from J, with 10 bases between.

This CDR3 is CASSQDQGPNSPLHF. The CDR3 region has the DNA TGCGCCAGCAGCCAAGATCAGGGTCCTAATTCACCCCTCCACTTT. The gene calls are TRBV4-3 and TRBJ1-6; perhaps TRBD1 as D (5 bases). The germline V gene has CDR1 LGHNA and CDR2 YSLEER. This CDR3 is built from 15 residues. Between the trimmed V and J ends, which lost 0 bases and 6 bases, there was a span of 9 bases.

This clone was counted between two and nine times. The V and J genes are TRBV6-6 and TRBJ1-1; D gene uncertain. CDR1 MNHNY and CDR2 SVGAGI come from the germline V gene (reference sequence). V lost 8 bases to trimming and J lost 0 bases, with 10 bases between them. The length of the CDR3 is 13 residues. CDR3 sequence (DNA): TGTGCCAGCTGCATACAATTGAACACTGAAGCTTTCTTT. Translating it yields CASCIQLNTEAFF.

The CDR3 DNA is TGTGCCAGCAGCTCCTGGGACAGTCCTAATGAAAAACTGTTTTTT. It encodes CASSSWDSPNEKLFF. This chain links TRBV7-9 with TRBJ1-4, with TRBD1 identical over 7 bases. V lost 4 bases to trimming and J lost 3 bases; unmatched junction nucleotides: 5. Germline V gene sequence: CDR1 SEHNR, CDR2 FQNEAQ (reference sequence). The CDR3 length is 15 residues.

This rearrangement joins TRBV2 to TRBJ2-3; 9 bases line up with TRBD2. CDR3 size: 15 residues. After removal of 1 base from V and 2 bases from J, the junction contained 1 base not matched to a gene. CDR1 and CDR2 from the germline V gene are SNHLY and FYNNEI. Here the CDR3 reads CASSEGLADTDTQYF. CDR3 sequence (DNA): TGTGCCAGCAGTGAAGGACTAGCGGACACAGATACGCAGTATTTT.

This clone was observed once. This sequence joins TRBV6-5 and TRBJ2-7; 15 nucleotides match TRBD2. V lost 6 bases and J lost 2; bases outside the gene matches: 2. The CDR3 is 15 residues long. In germline, CDR1 is MNHEY, CDR2 SVGAGI. The CDR3 region has the DNA TGTGCCAGCAGACGGACTAGCGGGAGGGCCTACGAGCAGTACTTC. Translation: CASRRTSGRAYEQYF.

This rearrangement joins TRBV15 to TRBJ2-3, with 9 bases fitting TRBD1. Germline CDR1 reads LNHNV; CDR2 reads YYDKDF (reference sequence). CDR3 length equals 16 residues. The J segment lost 4 bases and the V segment lost 0 bases, leaving 5 bases of the junction unmatched. In nucleotides, the CDR3 is TGTGCCACCAGCAGAGAGACAGGGGGATTCGCAGATACGCAGTATTTT. As protein: CATSRETGGFADTQYF. Combining the CDR3 with reference TRBV15 and TRBJ2-3 gives the whole variable domain DAMVIQNPRYQVTQFGKPVTLSCSQTLNHNVMYWYQQKSSQAPKLLFHYYDKDFNNEADTPDNFQSRRPNTSFCFLDIRSPGLGDTAMYLCATSRETGGFADTQYFGPGTRLTVL.

The chain links TRBV30 to TRBJ1-6; D may be TRBD1 (5 bases). From germline, CDR1 is GTSNPN and CDR2 SVGIG (reference sequence). This CDR3 is built from 18 residues. The V gene lost 7 bases and the J gene lost 4 bases, with 26 bases spanning the gap. This CDR3 is CAYRGGRGQSGYNSPLHF. DNA of the CDR3: TGTGCCTATAGGGGAGGAAGAGGGCAATCGGGATATAATTCACCCCTCCACTTT.

This clone was seen only a few times. The gene calls are TRBV30 and TRBJ2-5, with 10 bases lining up with TRBD2. The J segment lost 6 bases and the V segment lost 4 bases, leaving 5 bases of the junction unmatched. Germline CDR1 is GTSNPN and CDR2 is SVGIG (reference sequence). This CDR3 spans 13 amino acids. This CDR3 reads CAWIAGGAQTQYF. The DNA for the CDR3 is TGTGCCTGGATAGCGGGAGGCGCGCAGACCCAGTACTTC.

The DNA of the CDR3 is TGCAGCGTGATGGGCGGACAGGTGGGTGTAGAGCAGTACTTC. The encoded protein is CSVMGGQVGVEQYF. This sequence joins TRBV29-1 and TRBJ2-7, with TRBD1 identical over 7 bases. V was pared by 6 bases and J by 7 bases, with 15 bases of the junction left unmatched. The CDR3 is 14 residues long. CDR1 SQVTM and CDR2 ANQGSEA come from the germline V gene.

J is TRBJ1-2 and V is TRBV10-3; a weak D match, TRBD1 (6 bases). This CDR3 is built from 17 residues. Trimming took 0 bases from V and 1 from J, leaving 15 bases between them. Germline-derived CDR1 and CDR2 are ENHRY and SYGVKD. Written as DNA, the CDR3 is TGTGCCATCAGTGAGTCCGGATTGGTCAGGGGTAACTATGGCTACACCTTC. This gives the protein CAISESGLVRGNYGYTF.

The V and J genes are TRBV28 and TRBJ1-4; D possibly corresponds to TRBD1 (6 bases). The ends were cut back, 6 bases at V and 7 bases at J, with 18 bases in the middle. Germline CDR1 and CDR2: MDHEN and SYDVKM. This CDR3 contains 15 residues. DNA of the CDR3: TGTGCCAGCAGCCCGATTTACAGGGTTGGTGAAAAACTGTTTTTT. Protein sequence: CASSPIYRVGEKLFF.